This T cell receptor beta chain was identified in a study of cytomegalovirus exposure and HLA in healthy donors. Overall study findings and caveats: As a later analysis revealed, the rate of TCR association differed by HLA locus, with DRB1 most and HLA-C fewest. In a later analysis, productive TCRs from donors in an Asian-associated ancestry cluster reportedly carried fewer N-insertions than the cohort mean.

Amplification used 60 Vbeta primers and 13 Jbeta primers. Data came from immunoSEQ multiplex PCR; TCRdb stores just in-frame clones and leaves some out. The table lists about 160,000 clones, 75% of them singletons, with approximately 3.1% in the top ten. Comments on this clone: The antigen remains unidentified.

J gave up 6 bases and V 1 base, and 7 bases lay outside the gene matches. The germline V gene has CDR1 SGHRS and CDR2 YFSETQ. This CDR3 is built from 15 residues. Sequencing was carried out using PBMCs. The receptor comes from a woman aged 50 to 60 in good health and CMV-seropositive. The rearrangement joins TRBV5-1 to TRBJ2-3; 8 bases align to TRBD2. The CDR3 protein is CASSLNRGGLDTQYF. The DNA of the CDR3 is TGCGCCAGCAGCTTGAACCGGGGGGGCCTGGATACGCAGTATTTT.